The rows below give T cell receptor beta chains drawn from one sample of a study of early T cells in non-severe SARS-CoV-2 infection. TCRdb re-called the 5' RACE reads with MiXCR, one entry per CDR3 protein. The table lists approximately 84,000 distinct CDR3 sequences, roughly an eighth of them singletons. The sequencing input was whole blood. These receptor sequences come from an adult who was a healthcare worker with PCR-confirmed SARS-CoV-2 infection or an uninfected control (not recorded which). The CDR3 runs from the conserved cysteine through the conserved F or W. The D gene is left open where the match is weak. Some rows mark clone size as missing; the rest say once, few, many or name a class of expanded clone.

cdr3_aa cdr3_nt j_call clone_size v_call d_call
CSVETGVLTNYGYTF TGCAGCGTTGAAACAGGCGTACTTACTAACTATGGCTACACCTTC TRBJ1-2 few TRBV29-1 NA
CASTKQGGNTIYF TGTGCCAGCACCAAACAGGGTGGAAACACCATATATTTT TRBJ1-3 NA TRBV28 NA
CATSRDWDRNTEAFF TGTGCCACCAGCAGAGATTGGGACAGGAACACTGAAGCTTTCTTT TRBJ1-1 few TRBV15 TRBD1
CASTGQRTTNEKLFF TGTGCCAGTACTGGACAGAGAACAACTAATGAAAAACTGTTTTTT TRBJ1-4 many TRBV19 NA
CSASPGHLRNQPQHF TGCAGTGCTAGCCCGGGACACTTGAGGAATCAGCCCCAGCATTTT TRBJ1-5 many TRBV20-1 NA
CASSSTTRKDTGELFF TGTGCCAGCAGCTCGACTACCCGAAAGGACACCGGGGAGCTGTTTTTT TRBJ2-2 many TRBV7-3 NA
CASTDFTDTQYF TGTGCCAGCACCGACTTCACAGATACGCAGTATTTT TRBJ2-3 NA TRBV2 NA
CASSLIGPTEKLFF TGTGCCAGCAGCTTAATAGGTCCAACTGAAAAACTGTTTTTT TRBJ1-4 few TRBV11-2 NA
CASSPTGGSSGNTIYF TGTGCCAGCAGTCCCACGGGGGGGAGCTCTGGAAACACCATATATTTT TRBJ1-3 NA TRBV28 NA
CASSLAPPSSSSGESYEQYF TGTGCCAGCAGCTTGGCTCCGCCTTCTTCTTCTAGCGGGGAATCCTACGAGCAGTACTTC TRBJ2-7 NA TRBV5-4 TRBD2
CASTRTGEHYGYTF TGTGCCAGCACCCGGACAGGGGAGCACTATGGCTACACCTTC TRBJ1-2 many TRBV2 TRBD1
CASSAKKGGEGNQPQHF TGCGCCAGCTCAGCCAAGAAGGGAGGGGAGGGCAATCAGCCCCAGCATTTT TRBJ1-5 few TRBV4-1 NA
CASSLVGLAGSNYNEQFF TGTGCCAGCAGTTTGGTGGGACTAGCGGGGTCGAATTACAATGAGCAGTTCTTC TRBJ2-1 NA TRBV12-3/TRBV12-4 TRBD2
CASSLPGQGFNEQFF TGTGCCAGCAGTTTACCGGGACAGGGTTTTAATGAGCAGTTCTTC TRBJ2-1 NA TRBV27 TRBD1
CASSRQQGLNTGELFF TGTGCCAGCAGTCGTCAACAGGGACTGAACACCGGGGAGCTGTTTTTT TRBJ2-2 few TRBV7-2 NA
CASSLPPVDGETQYF TGTGCCAGCAGCCTCCCACCAGTCGACGGGGAGACCCAGTACTTC TRBJ2-5 few TRBV16 NA
CASSQGANTEAFF TGTGCCAGCTCTCAGGGGGCGAACACTGAAGCTTTCTTT TRBJ1-1 NA TRBV12-3/TRBV12-4 TRBD1
CASRPREVTGELFF TGTGCCAGCAGACCCCGGGAGGTCACCGGGGAGCTGTTTTTT TRBJ2-2 NA TRBV6-4 TRBD2